This T cell receptor (beta chain) is drawn from a study of OX40 agonist ivuxolimab in advanced cancers. Regarding the study in general: Ivuxolimab was an agonistic, fully human IgG2 monoclonal antibody directed against OX40 (CD134), a costimulatory receptor. Intravenous ivuxolimab was administered to patients every 2 weeks at six dose levels: 0.01, 0.1, 0.3, 1.5, 3 and 10 mg/kg. Among the 50 to 55 dose-escalation patients, around 20 had hepatocellular carcinoma, 15 or so melanoma, 9 renal cell carcinoma and 9 head and neck cancer. A male proportion of nearly 85% and a mean age of roughly 55 years, ranging from 23 to 79, were recorded for the dose-escalation cohort. Patients were allowed to have had prior anti-PD-1, anti-PD-L1 or anti-CTLA-4 therapy, and 40% of the dose-escalation patients had been treated with checkpoint inhibitors. Partial responses occurred in three dose-escalation patients, of whom one had hepatocellular carcinoma and two had cutaneous melanoma. Peripheral TCRbeta sequencing was intended to test whether TCR sequence diversity was altered and clonal T-cell expansion was caused by ivuxolimab. The paper reports the monotherapy dose-escalation portion (N of about 56 patients) of the phase I ivuxolimab trial.

Points on this clone: Its antigen is currently not known. There are no base qualities to consult, and no much larger clone falls within one base.

The study at large found these results: The antigen specificity of the clonally expanded peripheral T cells was not determined. At doses of 0.1 to 3.0 mg/kg, clonal expansion of both CD4+ and CD8+ blood T cells was observed from baseline to week 6. Low levels of normalized T-cell clonal expansion were also shown by some nonresponding patients. After ivuxolimab, CD8+ T cells had more expanded clones than CD4+ T cells on average. In partial responders in the 0.1-3.0 mg/kg groups, normalized peripheral clonal expansion was found to be among the lowest, especially among CD8+ T cells.

Patients with a history of autoimmune disease or receiving systemic immunosuppression were excluded from the trial. In every dose cohort, peripheral blood was drawn for TCR sequencing at baseline, cycle 4 day 1, and cycle 7 day 1. Samples came from an open-label, multicenter, first-in-human phase I dose-escalation trial of ivuxolimab. The trial enrolled adults with locally advanced or metastatic head and neck squamous cell, hepatocellular, melanoma or renal cell carcinoma. Before TCR sequencing, CD4+ T cells and CD8+ T cells were sorted from peripheral blood as separate populations. Between the V and J ends, shortened by 4 bases and 0 bases respectively, the junction contains 13 bases. CDR1 and CDR2 are drawn from the germline V gene: MGHRA, YSYEKL. Inclusive of the bounding cysteine and phenylalanine, the CDR3 is 16 residues long. Just the 48-base CDR3 DNA is kept, in frame starting at base 1. Genomic DNA was isolated from the sorted cells so that the TCRbeta CDR3 region could be sequenced. The immunoSEQ Assay was used for sequencing of TCRbeta CDR3 regions. In its TCRdb copy, this immuneACCESS table keeps in-frame sequences only and misses some clones. Where compared with another copy, unresolved V genes explain less than half of these, and the others have no known cause. Here the sample has roughly 24,000 clones; 88% occur a single time. The top ten hold about a third of the sample.

This chain joins TRBV4-1 to TRBJ2-1, and possibly TRBD1, on 5 matching bases. This TCR was sampled from an adult with an advanced solid tumor such as melanoma, head and neck, liver or kidney cancer. Sequencing used CD4+ or CD8+ T cells sorted from blood, obtained in a trial of the OX40 agonist ivuxolimab. The DNA sequence reads TGCGCCAGCAGCCCACAGGATCTTTTCTCCTACAATGAGCAGTTCTTC. Translated, it reads CASSPQDLFSYNEQFF.